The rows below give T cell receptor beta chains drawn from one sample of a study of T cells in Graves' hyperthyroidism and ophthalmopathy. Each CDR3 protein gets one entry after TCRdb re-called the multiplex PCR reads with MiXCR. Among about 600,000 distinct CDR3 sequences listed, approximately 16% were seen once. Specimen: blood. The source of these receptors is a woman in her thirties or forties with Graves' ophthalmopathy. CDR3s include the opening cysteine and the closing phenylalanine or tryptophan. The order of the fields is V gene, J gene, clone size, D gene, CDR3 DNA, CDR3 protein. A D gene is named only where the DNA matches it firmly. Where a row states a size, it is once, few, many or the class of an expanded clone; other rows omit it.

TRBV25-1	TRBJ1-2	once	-	TGTGCCAGCAGTCAGGACAGCTTGGGTGGCTACACCTTC	CASSQDSLGGYTF
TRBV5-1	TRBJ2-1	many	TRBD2	TGCGCCAGCAGCTTGGCGGGGGGGCCGAACAATGAGCAGTTCTTC	CASSLAGGPNNEQFF
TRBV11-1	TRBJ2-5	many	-	TGTGCCAGCAGCCAAAGGGCCCCTCAAGTGGCCCAGTACTTC	CASSQRAPQVAQYF
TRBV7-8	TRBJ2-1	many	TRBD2	TGTGCCAGCAGCTTAGCGGCGGCGGGAGGTCATAATGAGCAGTTCTTC	CASSLAAAGGHNEQFF
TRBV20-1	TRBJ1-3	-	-	TGCAGTGCTAGAGATCGGACAGCTGGAAACACCATATATTTT	CSARDRTAGNTIYF
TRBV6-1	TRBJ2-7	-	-	TGTGCCAGTCTCAGGACGGGAACCTACGAGCAGTACTTC	CASLRTGTYEQYF
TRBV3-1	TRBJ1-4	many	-	TGTGCCAGCAGCCAAGGGGATGGGGAAAAACTGTTTTTT	CASSQGDGEKLFF
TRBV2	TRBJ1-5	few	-	TGTGCCAGCAGTGAAAGACAGAATCAGCCCCAGCATTTT	CASSERQNQPQHF
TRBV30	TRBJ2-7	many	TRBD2	TGTGCCTGGAGTGTACCCTGGACTAGCGGGAGGAGCTCCTACGAGCAGTACTTC	CAWSVPWTSGRSSYEQYF
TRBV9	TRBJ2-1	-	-	TGTGCCAGCAGCACCACCCCGAGCTCCTACAATGAGCAGTTCTTC	CASSTTPSSYNEQFF
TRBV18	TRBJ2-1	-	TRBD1	TGTGCCAGCTCACGAACAGGGGACCAGTTCTTC	CASSRTGDQFF
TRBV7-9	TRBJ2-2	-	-	TGTGCCAGCAGCTTAGGCCCCCGCACGGTCACCGGGGAGCTGTTTTTT	CASSLGPRTVTGELFF
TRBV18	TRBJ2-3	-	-	TGTGCCAGCTCAAGTTCAGGGGTCGATACGCTGTATTTT	CASSSSGVDTLYF
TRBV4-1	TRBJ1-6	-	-	TGCGCCAGCAGCCAAGATCGGGACCCGTATTCACCCCTCCACTTT	CASSQDRDPYSPLHF
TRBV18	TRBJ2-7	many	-	TGTGCCAGCTCACCCTCTAGGGGTCCCTACGAGCAGTACTTC	CASSPSRGPYEQYF
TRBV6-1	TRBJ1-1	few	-	TGTGCCAGCAGTGAGACTCTGAACACTGAAGCTTTCTTT	CASSETLNTEAFF
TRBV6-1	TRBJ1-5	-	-	TGTGCCAGCGGAAGACAATACAATCAGCCCCAGCATTTT	CASGRQYNQPQHF
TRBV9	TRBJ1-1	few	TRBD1	TGTGCCAGCAGCGTAGGGAGGGGGCGGGTGAACACTGAAGCTTTCTTT	CASSVGRGRVNTEAFF
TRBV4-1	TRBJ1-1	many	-	TGCGCCAGCAGCCTAGACCCGGGAGAGAACACTGAAGCTTTCTTT	CASSLDPGENTEAFF
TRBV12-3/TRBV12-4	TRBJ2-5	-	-	TGTGCCAGCAGTTTAGCGGGGGGGCCTGTATCCGAGACCCAGTACTTC	CASSLAGGPVSETQYF
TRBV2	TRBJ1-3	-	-	TGTGCCAGCAGTGGGGTAGCGGCTAGTGGAAACACCATATATTTT	CASSGVAASGNTIYF
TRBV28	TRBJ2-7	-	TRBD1	TGTGCCAGCAGTATCCCCCGGGACAGGGGCTACGAGCAGTACTTC	CASSIPRDRGYEQYF
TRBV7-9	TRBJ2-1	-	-	TGTGCCAGCAGCTTACTACAGGAGCGCTACAATGAGCAGTTCTTC	CASSLLQERYNEQFF
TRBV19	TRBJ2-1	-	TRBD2	TGTGCCAGCCGACTAGCGGGGGACAATGAGCAGTTCTTC	CASRLAGDNEQFF
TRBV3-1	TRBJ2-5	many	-	TGTGCCAGCAGCCAAGATCCTGGGGTAGGGGAGACCCAGTACTTC	CASSQDPGVGETQYF
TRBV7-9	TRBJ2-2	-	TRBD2	TGTGCCAGCAGTTCTTCCGGCGGACTAGCGGGAGTTGGGAACACCGGGGAGCTGTTTTTT	CASSSSGGLAGVGNTGELFF
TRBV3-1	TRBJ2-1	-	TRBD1	TGTGCCAGCAGCCTCGGGACAGTGCGTAACAATGAGCAGTTCTTC	CASSLGTVRNNEQFF
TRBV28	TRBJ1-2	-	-	TGTGCCAGCAGTTTCCGGTGGGAGGGCTATGGCTACACCTTC	CASSFRWEGYGYTF
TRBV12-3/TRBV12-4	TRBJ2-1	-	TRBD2	TGTGCCAGCAGAAGCCTGAGGGAGCGGGGGAGCTCAGGTGAGCAGTTCTTC	CASRSLRERGSSGEQFF
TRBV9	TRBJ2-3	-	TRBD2	TGTGCCAGCAGCACAGGTCGACTAGCGGGAGGGCTAGATACGCAGTATTTT	CASSTGRLAGGLDTQYF
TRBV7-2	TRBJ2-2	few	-	TGTGCCAGCAGCGCATTATCACAGGGACTCGGGGAGCTGTTTTTT	CASSALSQGLGELFF
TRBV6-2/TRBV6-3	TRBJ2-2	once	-	TGTGCCAGCAGCCCGGGACTTTTTGGTACCGGGGAGCTGTTTTTT	CASSPGLFGTGELFF
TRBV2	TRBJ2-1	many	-	TGTGCCAGCAGTGGAGGCGGTAGCACCTACAATGAGCAGTTCTTC	CASSGGGSTYNEQFF
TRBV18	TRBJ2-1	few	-	TGTGCCAGCTCCCTTGGGGGCTACCTGGGCAATGAGCAGTTCTTC	CASSLGGYLGNEQFF
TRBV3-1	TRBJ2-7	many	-	TGTGCCAGCAGCCAAGGAAGCGAGCAGTACTTC	CASSQGSEQYF
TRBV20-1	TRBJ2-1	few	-	TGCAGTGCCGCCATCGACCCTCTCAATGAGCAGTTCTTC	CSAAIDPLNEQFF
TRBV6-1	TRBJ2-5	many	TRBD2	TGTGCCAGCAGCCTTTCGGGACAGCGGGGGGGCAGGGTGACCCAGTACTTC	CASSLSGQRGGRVTQYF
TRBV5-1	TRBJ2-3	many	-	TGTGCCAGCAGGGCGGGGGATACGCAGTATTTT	CASRAGDTQYF
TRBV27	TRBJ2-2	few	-	TGTGCCAGCAGTCCCCTTGGCGGGGCCACCGGGGAGCTGTTTTTT	CASSPLGGATGELFF
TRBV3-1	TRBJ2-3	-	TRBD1	TGTGCCAGCAGCCAAGGCCTACAGGGGATCTTTACGGATACGCAGTATTTT	CASSQGLQGIFTDTQYF
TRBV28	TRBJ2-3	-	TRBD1	TGTGCCGGCGCCGGGACAGGGACCACAGATACGCAGTATTTT	CAGAGTGTTDTQYF
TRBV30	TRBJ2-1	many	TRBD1	TGTGCCTTCAGGGACAGTCTACAGAATGAGCAGTTCTTC	CAFRDSLQNEQFF
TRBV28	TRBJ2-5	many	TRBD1	TGTGCCAGCAGCCGGGGACAGGGGGCTGAGACCCAGTACTTC	CASSRGQGAETQYF
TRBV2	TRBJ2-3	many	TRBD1	TGTGCCAGCAGATGGAGGACAGGGCCAGATACGCAGTATTTT	CASRWRTGPDTQYF
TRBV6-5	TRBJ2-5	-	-	TGTGCCAGCAGTTACAGGAGGGTTGTCTGGCGTCAAGAGACCCAGTACTTC	CASSYRRVVWRQETQYF
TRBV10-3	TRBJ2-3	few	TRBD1	TGTGCCATCAGTGACCACGACAGGGGCACAGATACGCAGTATTTT	CAISDHDRGTDTQYF
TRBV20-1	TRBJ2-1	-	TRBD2	TGCAGTGCGACGACTAGCGGGGGCTCCTACAATGAGCAGTTCTTC	CSATTSGGSYNEQFF
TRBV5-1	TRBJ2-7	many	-	TGCGCCAGCAGCTTAGAGCGGGTGCCCTACGAGCAGTACTTC	CASSLERVPYEQYF
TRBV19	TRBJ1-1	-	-	TGTGCCAGTAGGATGGGGGGCGATCATGGCACTGAAGCTTTCTTT	CASRMGGDHGTEAFF
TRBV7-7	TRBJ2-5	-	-	TGTGCTAGCGGTGAAGGGGGGGGAGAGACCCAGTACTTC	CASGEGGGETQYF
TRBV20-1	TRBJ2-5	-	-	TGCAGTGCTCCCCGGGGGAGCGGCCAAGAGACCCAGTACTTC	CSAPRGSGQETQYF
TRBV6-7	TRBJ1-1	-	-	TGTGCCAGCAGTTACTTATTGTGTCAGAGCACATTTGAAGCTTTCTTT	CASSYLLCQSTFEAFF
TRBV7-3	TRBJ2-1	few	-	TGTGCCAGCAGCTTAAGTCCCGGGGACAATGAGCAGTTCTTC	CASSLSPGDNEQFF
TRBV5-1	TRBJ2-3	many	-	TGCGCCAGCAGCTTGAGGGAGGGGGGACCGAACACAGATACGCAGTATTTT	CASSLREGGPNTDTQYF